The next 3 T cell receptor beta chains were all read from a single sample in a study of siplizumab effects on memory and regulatory T cells. The repertoire was sequenced with immunoSEQ multiplex PCR; TCRdb's copy has only in-frame clones and lacks some. The profile shows approximately 100,000 clones, 90% to 95% of them singletons. The sequencing input was Tregs sorted from blood. All receptors come from a human donor in good health.

CDR3 sequence: CASRTRQNTEAFF. CDR3 DNA: TGTGCCAGCAGAACCCGTCAGAACACTGAAGCTTTCTTT. J is TRBJ1-1 and V is TRBV6-5; D is uncertain. CDR3 length equals 13 residues. The V and J ends lost 6 bases and 1 base respectively, with 9 bases between them. The V gene's germline CDR1 is MNHEY and CDR2 SVGAGI.

CDR3 residues: CASSLSTSLAYEQYF. DNA for the CDR3: TGTGCCAGCAGTTTATCTACTAGTCTCGCATACGAGCAGTACTTC. The chain combines TRBV27 with TRBJ2-7, with D possibly TRBD2 on 5 matching bases. This CDR3 region has 15 residues. V was pared by 0 bases and J by 4 bases, with 13 bases between. CDR1 is MNHEY, CDR2 SMNVEV, per germline (reference sequence).

The CDR3 loop is CASSGGSYGQANIQYF. In nucleotides, the CDR3 is TGTGCCAGCAGCGGAGGGAGCTATGGACAAGCAAACATTCAGTACTTC. V usage is TRBV9 and J usage is TRBJ2-4; tentatively, D is TRBD1 or TRBD2 (5 bases each). The CDR3 runs 16 residues. V dropped 3 bases and J dropped 6 bases, with 19 bases sitting between them. The germline V gene has CDR1 SGDLS and CDR2 YYNGEE.